Listed below are T cell receptor beta chains from one sample, sequenced in a study of blood T cell repertoires in COVID-19. The data were produced by immunoSEQ multiplex PCR, yet TCRdb's version contains in-frame clones alone and is incomplete. Among around 700,000 clones listed, more than 80% were seen once. The sequenced material came from peripheral blood. Receptors were obtained from a woman between 18 and 30 years old with acute or convalescent COVID-19. Both conserved end residues are part of each CDR3. D genes are given only for firm matches. Clone size, where shown, is once, few, many, or a class for clones that have expanded.

abundance	len	j_gene	d_gene	v_gene	CDR3aa	CDR3nt
-	15	TRBJ1-2	TRBD1	TRBV24-1	CATSDTGTATVGYTF	TGTGCCACCAGTGACACAGGGACAGCGACGGTGGGCTACACCTTC
-	15	TRBJ1-3	-	TRBV18	CASSPIELSGNTIYF	TGTGCCAGCTCACCGATAGAGCTCTCTGGAAACACCATATATTTT
-	13	TRBJ1-2	-	TRBV2	CASYLERLYGYTF	TGTGCCAGTTATCTAGAGCGGCTCTATGGCTACACCTTC
-	15	TRBJ2-3	-	TRBV28	CASNPGARHTDTQYF	TGTGCCAGCAACCCAGGGGCTAGGCACACGGATACGCAGTATTTT
-	13	TRBJ1-1	-	TRBV18	CASSWEMNTEAFF	TGTGCCAGCTCCTGGGAGATGAACACTGAAGCTTTCTTT
-	14	TRBJ1-1	TRBD1	TRBV7-2	CASSARQGATEAFF	TGTGCCAGCAGCGCCAGACAGGGGGCAACTGAAGCTTTCTTT
-	11	TRBJ1-2	-	TRBV9	CASSASYGYTF	TGTGCCAGCAGCGCGAGTTATGGCTACACCTTC
once	14	TRBJ2-7	-	TRBV27	CASSPGTSSYEQYF	TGTGCCAGCAGCCCGGGGACATCCTCCTACGAGCAGTACTTC
-	15	TRBJ2-7	TRBD2	TRBV2	CASLLLAGGSYEQYF	TGTGCCAGCCTACTCCTAGCGGGGGGCTCCTACGAGCAGTACTTC
-	14	TRBJ2-7	-	TRBV12-2	CASRSTSGGYEQYF	TGTGCAAGTCGCTCTACTAGCGGGGGGTACGAGCAGTACTTC
-	17	TRBJ2-2	-	TRBV5-1	CASSSTMRGQGTGELFF	TGCGCCAGCAGCTCCACAATGCGGGGGCAGGGCACCGGGGAGCTGTTTTTT
-	13	TRBJ2-7	TRBD1	TRBV5-1	CASSYGQGYEQYF	TGCGCCAGCAGCTATGGACAGGGCTACGAGCAGTACTTC
-	11	TRBJ1-1	-	TRBV30	CAWSGRTEAFF	TGTGCCTGGAGTGGTAGAACTGAAGCTTTCTTT
-	14	TRBJ1-1	-	TRBV24-1	CATSKGGANTEAFF	TGTGCCACCAGTAAGGGGGGGGCGAACACTGAAGCTTTCTTT
-	15	TRBJ1-3	-	TRBV18	CASSLGQSSGNTIYF	TGTGCCAGCTCATTAGGACAGTCCTCTGGAAACACCATATATTTT
-	13	TRBJ1-1	-	TRBV6-2/TRBV6-3	CASSRRRDTEAFF	TGTGCCAGCAGTCGACGGCGGGACACTGAAGCTTTCTTT
-	12	TRBJ2-7	TRBD1	TRBV2	CATPGQGDEQYF	TGTGCCACACCGGGACAGGGGGACGAGCAGTACTTC
-	15	TRBJ1-5	-	TRBV5-6	CASSLHGGGNQPQHF	TGTGCCAGCAGCTTGCACGGGGGAGGCAATCAGCCCCAGCATTTT
-	14	TRBJ1-1	-	TRBV6-5	CASSLAPVNTEAFF	TGTGCCAGCAGTTTGGCCCCCGTGAACACTGAAGCTTTCTTT
-	11	TRBJ2-1	-	TRBV5-4	CASNEGDEQFF	TGTGCCAGCAACGAGGGGGATGAGCAGTTCTTC
-	13	TRBJ2-7	TRBD1	TRBV7-9	CASSSRDSYEQYF	TGTGCCAGCAGCTCCCGGGACAGTTACGAGCAGTACTTC
-	14	TRBJ2-5	TRBD1	TRBV2	CASRPTGGQETQYF	TGTGCCAGCAGGCCGACAGGGGGGCAAGAGACCCAGTACTTC
-	16	TRBJ2-2	-	TRBV24-1	CATSDRTRGFAGELFF	TGTGCCACCAGTGATCGGACTAGGGGGTTTGCCGGGGAGCTGTTTTTT
few	13	TRBJ1-4	-	TRBV29-1	CSVDEGGDEKLFF	TGCAGCGTTGACGAGGGAGGGGATGAAAAACTGTTTTTT
-	19	TRBJ1-4	TRBD1	TRBV27	CASSSTRTGGAKGDEKLFF	TGTGCCAGCAGCTCCACAAGGACAGGGGGCGCGAAGGGGGATGAAAAACTGTTTTTT
-	13	TRBJ1-2	TRBD1	TRBV6-5	CASRDGQGAGYTF	TGTGCCAGCAGAGACGGACAGGGGGCTGGCTACACCTTC